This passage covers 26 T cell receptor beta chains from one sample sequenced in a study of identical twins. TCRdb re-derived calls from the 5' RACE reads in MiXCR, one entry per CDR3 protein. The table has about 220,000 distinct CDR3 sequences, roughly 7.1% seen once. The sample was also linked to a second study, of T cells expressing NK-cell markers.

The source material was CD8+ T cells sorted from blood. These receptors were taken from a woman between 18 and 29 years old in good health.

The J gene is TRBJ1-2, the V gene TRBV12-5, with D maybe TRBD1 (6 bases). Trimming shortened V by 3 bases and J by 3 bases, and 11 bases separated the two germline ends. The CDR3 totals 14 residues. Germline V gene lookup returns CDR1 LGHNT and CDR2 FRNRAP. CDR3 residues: CASGLGGAHYGYTF. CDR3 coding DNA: TGTGCTAGTGGTTTAGGGGGGGCGCACTATGGCTACACCTTC.

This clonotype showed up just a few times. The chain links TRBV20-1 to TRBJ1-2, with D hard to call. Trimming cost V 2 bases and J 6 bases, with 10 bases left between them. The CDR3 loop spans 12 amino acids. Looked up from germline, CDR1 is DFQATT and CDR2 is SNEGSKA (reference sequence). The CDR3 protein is CSARFESDGYTF. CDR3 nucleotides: TGCAGTGCTAGATTTGAGAGCGATGGCTACACCTTC.

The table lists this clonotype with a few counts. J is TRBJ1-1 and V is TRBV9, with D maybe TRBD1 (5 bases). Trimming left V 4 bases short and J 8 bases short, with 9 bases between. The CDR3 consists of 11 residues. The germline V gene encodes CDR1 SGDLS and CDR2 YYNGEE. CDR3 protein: CASSTGREAFF. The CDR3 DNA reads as TGTGCCAGCAGCACGGGACGAGAAGCTTTCTTT. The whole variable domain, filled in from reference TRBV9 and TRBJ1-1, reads DSGVTQTPKHLITATGQRVTLRCSPRSGDLSVYWYQQSLDQGLQFLIQYYNGEERAKGNILERFSAQQFPDLHSELNLSSLELGDSALYFCASSTGREAFFGQGTRLTVV.

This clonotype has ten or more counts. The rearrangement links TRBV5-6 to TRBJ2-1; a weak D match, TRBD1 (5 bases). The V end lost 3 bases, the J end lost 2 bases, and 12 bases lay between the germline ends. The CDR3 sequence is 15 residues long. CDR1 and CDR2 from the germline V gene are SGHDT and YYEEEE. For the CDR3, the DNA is TGTGCCAGCAGCTCACGACAGAAAGCCTACAATGAGCAGTTCTTC. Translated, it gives CASSSRQKAYNEQFF.

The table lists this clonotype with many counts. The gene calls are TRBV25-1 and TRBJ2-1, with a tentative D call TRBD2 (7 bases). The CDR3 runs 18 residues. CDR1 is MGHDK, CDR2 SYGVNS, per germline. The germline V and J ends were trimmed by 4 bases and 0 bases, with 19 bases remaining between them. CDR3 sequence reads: CASSGGGHGVSSYNEQFF. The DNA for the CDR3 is TGTGCCAGCAGTGGGGGGGGACACGGGGTTAGCTCCTACAATGAGCAGTTCTTC.

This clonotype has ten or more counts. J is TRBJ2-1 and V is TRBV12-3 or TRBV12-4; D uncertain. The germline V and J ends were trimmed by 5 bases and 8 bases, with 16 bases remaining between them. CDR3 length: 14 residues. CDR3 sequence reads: CASSPNTLIYEQFF. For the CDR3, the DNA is TGTGCCAGCAGTCCGAATACCCTCATTTATGAGCAGTTCTTC.

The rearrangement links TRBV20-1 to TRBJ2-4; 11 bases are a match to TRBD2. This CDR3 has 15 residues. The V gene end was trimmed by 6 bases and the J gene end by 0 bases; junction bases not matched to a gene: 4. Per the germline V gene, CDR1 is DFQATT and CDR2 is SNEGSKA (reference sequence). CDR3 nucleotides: TGCAGTGCGATGACTAGCGGGGAAGCCAAAAACATTCAGTACTTC. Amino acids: CSAMTSGEAKNIQYF.

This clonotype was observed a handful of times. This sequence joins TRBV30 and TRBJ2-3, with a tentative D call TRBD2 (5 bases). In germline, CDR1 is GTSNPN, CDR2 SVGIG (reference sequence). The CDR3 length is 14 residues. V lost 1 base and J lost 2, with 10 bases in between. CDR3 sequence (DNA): TGTGCCTGGAGTGCCCTCGGGATCACAGATACGCAGTATTTT. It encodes CAWSALGITDTQYF. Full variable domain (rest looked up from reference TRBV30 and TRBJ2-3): SQTIHQWPATLVQPVGSPLSLECTVEGTSNPNLYWYRQAAGRGLQLLFYSVGIGQISSEVPQNLSASRPQDRQFILSSKKLLLSDSGFYLCAWSALGITDTQYFGPGTRLTVL.

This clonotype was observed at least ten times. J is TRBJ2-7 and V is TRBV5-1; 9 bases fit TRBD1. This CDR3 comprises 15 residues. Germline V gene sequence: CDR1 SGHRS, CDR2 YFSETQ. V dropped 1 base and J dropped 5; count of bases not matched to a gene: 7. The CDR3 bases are TGCGCCAGCAGCTTGCACCGGGACAGGGCCCACGAGCAGTACTTC. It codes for CASSLHRDRAHEQYF.

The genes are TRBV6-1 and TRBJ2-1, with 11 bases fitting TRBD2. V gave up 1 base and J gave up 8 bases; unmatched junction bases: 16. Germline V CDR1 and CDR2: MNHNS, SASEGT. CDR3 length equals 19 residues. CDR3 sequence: CASSEGYLAGGLEGDEQFF. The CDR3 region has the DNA TGTGCCAGCAGTGAAGGGTATCTAGCGGGAGGACTTGAGGGAGATGAGCAGTTCTTC.

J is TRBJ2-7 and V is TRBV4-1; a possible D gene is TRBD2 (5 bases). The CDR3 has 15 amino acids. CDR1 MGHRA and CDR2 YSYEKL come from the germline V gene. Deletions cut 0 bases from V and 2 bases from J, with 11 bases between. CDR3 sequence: CASSQEELGAYEQYF. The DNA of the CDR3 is TGCGCCAGCAGCCAAGAAGAACTCGGGGCCTACGAGCAGTACTTC.

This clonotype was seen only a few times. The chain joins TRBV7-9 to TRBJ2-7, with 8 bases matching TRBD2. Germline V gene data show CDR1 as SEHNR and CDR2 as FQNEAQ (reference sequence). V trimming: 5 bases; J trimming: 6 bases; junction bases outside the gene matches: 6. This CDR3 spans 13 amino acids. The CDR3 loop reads CASSGGGQLEQYF. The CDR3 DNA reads TGTGCCAGCAGCGGCGGGGGGCAGCTCGAGCAGTACTTC. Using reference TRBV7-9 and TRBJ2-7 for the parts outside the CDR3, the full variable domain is DTGVSQNPRHKITKRGQNVTFRCDPISEHNRLYWYRQTLGQGPEFLTYFQNEAQLEKSRLLSDRFSAERPKGSFSTLEIQRTEQGDSAMYLCASSGGGQLEQYFGPGTRLTVT.

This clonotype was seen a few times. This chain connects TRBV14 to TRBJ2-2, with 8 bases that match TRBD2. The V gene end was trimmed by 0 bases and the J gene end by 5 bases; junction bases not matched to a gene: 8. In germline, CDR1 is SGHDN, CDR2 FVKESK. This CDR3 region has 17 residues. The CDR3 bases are TGTGCCAGCAGCCAAGATTCGAGAAGCGGGAGAACCGGGGAGCTGTTTTTT. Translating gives CASSQDSRSGRTGELFF.

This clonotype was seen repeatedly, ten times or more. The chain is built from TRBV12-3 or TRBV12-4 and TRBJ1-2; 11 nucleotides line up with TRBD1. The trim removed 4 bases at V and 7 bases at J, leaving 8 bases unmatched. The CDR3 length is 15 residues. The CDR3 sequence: CASSYTGTGGFGYTF. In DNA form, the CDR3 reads TGTGCCAGCAGTTACACCGGGACAGGGGGTTTTGGCTACACCTTC.

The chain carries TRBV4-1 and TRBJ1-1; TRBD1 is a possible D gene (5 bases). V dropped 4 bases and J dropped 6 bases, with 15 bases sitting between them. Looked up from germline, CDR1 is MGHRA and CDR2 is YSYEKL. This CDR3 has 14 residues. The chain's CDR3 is CASSPPGRGAEAFF. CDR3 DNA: TGCGCCAGCAGCCCCCCGGGACGGGGGGCTGAAGCTTTCTTT.

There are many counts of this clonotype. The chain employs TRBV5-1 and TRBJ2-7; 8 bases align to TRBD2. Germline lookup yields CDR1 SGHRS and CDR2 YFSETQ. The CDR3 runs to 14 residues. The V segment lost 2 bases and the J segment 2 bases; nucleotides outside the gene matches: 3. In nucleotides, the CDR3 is TGCGCCAGCAGCTTTTCGGGAGGGACCTACGAGCAGTACTTC. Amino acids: CASSFSGGTYEQYF.

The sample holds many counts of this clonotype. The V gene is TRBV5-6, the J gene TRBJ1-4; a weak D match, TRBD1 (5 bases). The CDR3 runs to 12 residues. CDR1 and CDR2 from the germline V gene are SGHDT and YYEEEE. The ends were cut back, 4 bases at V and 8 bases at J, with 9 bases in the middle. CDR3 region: CASSGDGEKLFF. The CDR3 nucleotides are TGTGCCAGCAGCGGGGACGGAGAAAAACTGTTTTTT.

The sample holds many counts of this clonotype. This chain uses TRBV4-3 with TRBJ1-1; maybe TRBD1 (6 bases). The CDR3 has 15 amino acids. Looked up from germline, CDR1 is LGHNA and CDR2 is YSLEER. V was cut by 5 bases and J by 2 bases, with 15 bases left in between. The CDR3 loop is CASSGGKEVNTEAFF. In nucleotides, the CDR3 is TGCGCCAGCAGCGGGGGCAAGGAGGTAAACACTGAAGCTTTCTTT.

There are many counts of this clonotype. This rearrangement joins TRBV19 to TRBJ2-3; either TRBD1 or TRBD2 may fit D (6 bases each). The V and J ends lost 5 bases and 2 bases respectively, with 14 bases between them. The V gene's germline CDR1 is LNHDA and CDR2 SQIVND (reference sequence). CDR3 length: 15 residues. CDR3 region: CASSEEGDDTDTQYF. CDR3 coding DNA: TGTGCCAGTAGTGAGGAGGGGGATGACACAGATACGCAGTATTTT.

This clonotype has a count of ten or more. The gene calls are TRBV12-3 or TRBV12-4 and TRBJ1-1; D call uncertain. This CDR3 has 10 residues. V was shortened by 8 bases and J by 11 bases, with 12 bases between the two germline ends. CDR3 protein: CASSINQAFF. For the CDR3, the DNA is TGTGCCAGCTCCATTAATCAGGCTTTCTTT.

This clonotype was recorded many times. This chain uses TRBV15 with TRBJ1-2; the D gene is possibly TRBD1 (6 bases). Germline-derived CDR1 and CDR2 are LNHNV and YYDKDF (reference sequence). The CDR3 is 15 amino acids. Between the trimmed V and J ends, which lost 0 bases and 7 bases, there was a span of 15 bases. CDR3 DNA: TGTGCCACCAGCAGAGATCTGGGGGCCACTCGTGGCTACACCTTC. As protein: CATSRDLGATRGYTF.

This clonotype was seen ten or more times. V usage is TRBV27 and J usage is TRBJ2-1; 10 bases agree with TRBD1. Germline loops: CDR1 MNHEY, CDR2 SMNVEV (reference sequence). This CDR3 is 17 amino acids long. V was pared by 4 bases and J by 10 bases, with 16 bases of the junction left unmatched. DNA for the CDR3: TGTGCCAGCAGTTCTATTCGGCCGGGACAGGGGACGGGGGAGCAGTTCTTC. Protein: CASSSIRPGQGTGEQFF.

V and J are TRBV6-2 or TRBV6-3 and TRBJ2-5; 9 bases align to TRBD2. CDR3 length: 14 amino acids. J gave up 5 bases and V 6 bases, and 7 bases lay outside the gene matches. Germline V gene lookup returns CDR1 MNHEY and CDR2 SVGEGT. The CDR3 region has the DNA TGTGCCAGCAGAGCCGGGACTAGCTGGGAGACCCAGTACTTC. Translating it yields CASRAGTSWETQYF.

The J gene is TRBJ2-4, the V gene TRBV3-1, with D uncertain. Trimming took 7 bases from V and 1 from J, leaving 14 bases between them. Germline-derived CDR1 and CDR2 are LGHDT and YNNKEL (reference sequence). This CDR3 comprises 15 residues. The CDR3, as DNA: TGTGCCAGCACCCTCACCTACGGGGCCAAAAACATTCAGTACTTC. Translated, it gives CASTLTYGAKNIQYF.

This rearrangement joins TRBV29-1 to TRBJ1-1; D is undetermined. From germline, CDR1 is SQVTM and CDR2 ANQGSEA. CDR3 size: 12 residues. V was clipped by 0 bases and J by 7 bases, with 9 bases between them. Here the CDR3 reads CSVEERTGEAFF. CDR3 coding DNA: TGCAGCGTTGAAGAGCGGACGGGTGAAGCTTTCTTT.

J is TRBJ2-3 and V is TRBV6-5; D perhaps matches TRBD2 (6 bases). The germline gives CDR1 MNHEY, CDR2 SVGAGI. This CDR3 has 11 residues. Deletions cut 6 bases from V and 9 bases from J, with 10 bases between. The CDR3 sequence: CASRTGVTQYF. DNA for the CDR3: TGTGCCAGCAGAACGGGGGTGACGCAGTATTTT.